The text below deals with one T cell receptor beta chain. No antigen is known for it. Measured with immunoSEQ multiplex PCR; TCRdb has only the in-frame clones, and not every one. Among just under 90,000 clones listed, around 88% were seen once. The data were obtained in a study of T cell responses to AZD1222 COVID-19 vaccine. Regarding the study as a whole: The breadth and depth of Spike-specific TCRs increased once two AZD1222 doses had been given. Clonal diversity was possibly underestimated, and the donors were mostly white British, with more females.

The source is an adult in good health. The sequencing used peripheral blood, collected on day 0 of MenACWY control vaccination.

The CDR3 nucleotides read TGTGCCAGCAGCTTAACGGCAGGGGTGACCTACGAGCAGTACTTC. Protein product: CASSLTAGVTYEQYF. The chain is built from TRBV7-3 and TRBJ2-7; possible D gene TRBD1, 6 bases. Trimming cost V 0 bases and J 2 bases, with 11 bases left between them. This CDR3 has 15 amino acids. Germline V gene data show CDR1 as SGHTA and CDR2 as FQGTGA.